A single sample gave rise to the 3 T cell receptor beta chains below, sequenced in a study of breast tumors, draining lymph nodes, adjacent tissues. MiXCR, applied by TCRdb to the multiplex PCR reads, yields one record per CDR3 protein. The sample has around 12,000 distinct CDR3 sequences; about 70% are singletons. Sequencing used tumor-adjacent breast tissue. These receptors came from a female donor with breast cancer. Some clones in this sample may be carry-over from other donors' samples.

This rearrangement joins TRBV10-3 to TRBJ2-1, with 8 bases matching TRBD2. Germline V gives CDR1 ENHRY, CDR2 SYGVKD. After removal of 0 bases from V and 2 bases from J, the junction contained 6 bases not matched to a gene. The length of the CDR3 is 17 residues. CDR3 amino acids: CAISESSGRVAYNEQFF. The CDR3 DNA reads TGTGCCATCAGTGAGTCAAGCGGGAGAGTAGCCTACAATGAGCAGTTCTTC.

The chain has TRBV12-3 or TRBV12-4 and TRBJ2-3; D uncertain. This CDR3 spans 14 amino acids. V lost 1 base and J 3 bases, leaving 8 bases between the germline ends. The CDR3 sequence: CASSLGTWTDTQYF. The CDR3 coding sequence is TGTGCCAGCAGTTTAGGGACGTGGACAGATACGCAGTATTTT.

The chain employs TRBV5-5 and TRBJ2-5, with 9 bases lining up with TRBD1. CDR1 and CDR2 from the germline V gene are SGHKS and YYEKEE (reference sequence). This CDR3 spans 15 amino acids. J gave up 4 bases and V 0 bases, and 4 bases lay outside the gene matches. CDR3 amino acids: CASSLGQGGGETQYF. The CDR3 DNA sequence: TGTGCCAGCAGCTTGGGACAGGGGGGGGGAGAGACCCAGTACTTC.